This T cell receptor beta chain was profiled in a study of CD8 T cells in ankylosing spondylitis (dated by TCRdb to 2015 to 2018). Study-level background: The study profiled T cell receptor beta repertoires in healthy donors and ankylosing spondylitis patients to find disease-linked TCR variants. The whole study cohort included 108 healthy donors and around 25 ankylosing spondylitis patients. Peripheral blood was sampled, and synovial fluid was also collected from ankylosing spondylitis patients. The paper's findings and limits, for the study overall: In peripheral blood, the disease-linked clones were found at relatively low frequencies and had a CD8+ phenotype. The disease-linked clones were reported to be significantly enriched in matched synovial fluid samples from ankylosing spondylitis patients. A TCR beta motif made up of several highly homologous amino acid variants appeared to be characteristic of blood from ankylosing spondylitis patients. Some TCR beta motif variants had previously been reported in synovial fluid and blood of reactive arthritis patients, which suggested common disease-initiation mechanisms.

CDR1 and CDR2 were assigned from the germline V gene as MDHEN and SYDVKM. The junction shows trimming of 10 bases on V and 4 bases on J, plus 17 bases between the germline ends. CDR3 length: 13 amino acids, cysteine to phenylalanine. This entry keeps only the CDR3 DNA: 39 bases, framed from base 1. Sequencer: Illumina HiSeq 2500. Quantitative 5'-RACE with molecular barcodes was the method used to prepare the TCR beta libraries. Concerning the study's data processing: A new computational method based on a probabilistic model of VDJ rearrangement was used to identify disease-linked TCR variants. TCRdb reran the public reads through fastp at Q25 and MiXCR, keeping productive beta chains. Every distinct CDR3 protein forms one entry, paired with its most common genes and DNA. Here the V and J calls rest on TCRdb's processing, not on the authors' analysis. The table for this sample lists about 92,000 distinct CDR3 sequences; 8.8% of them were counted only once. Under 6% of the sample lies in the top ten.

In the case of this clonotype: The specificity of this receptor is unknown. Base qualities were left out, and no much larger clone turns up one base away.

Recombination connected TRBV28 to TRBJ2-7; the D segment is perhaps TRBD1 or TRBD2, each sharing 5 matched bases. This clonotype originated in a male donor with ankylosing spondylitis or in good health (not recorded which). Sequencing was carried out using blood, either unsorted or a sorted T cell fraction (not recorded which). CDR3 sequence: CATGGTPEYEQYF. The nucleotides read TGTGCCACCGGTGGGACGCCTGAGTACGAGCAGTACTTC. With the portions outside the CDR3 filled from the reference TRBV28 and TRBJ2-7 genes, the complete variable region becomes DVKVTQSSRYLVKRTGEKVFLECVQDMDHENMFWYRQDPGLGLRLIYFSYDVKMKEKGDIPEGYSVSREKKERFSLILESASTNQTSMYLCATGGTPEYEQYFGPGTRLTVT.